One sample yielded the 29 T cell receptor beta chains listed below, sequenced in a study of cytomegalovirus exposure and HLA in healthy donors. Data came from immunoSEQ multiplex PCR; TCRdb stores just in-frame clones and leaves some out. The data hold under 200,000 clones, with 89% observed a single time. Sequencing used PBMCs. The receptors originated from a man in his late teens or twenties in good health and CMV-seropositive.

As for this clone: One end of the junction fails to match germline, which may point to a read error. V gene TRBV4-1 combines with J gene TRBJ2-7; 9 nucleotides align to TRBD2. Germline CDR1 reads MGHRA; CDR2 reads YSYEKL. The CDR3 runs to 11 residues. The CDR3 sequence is CASSRGTSWWF. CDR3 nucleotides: TGCGCCAGCAGCCGGGGGACTAGCTGGTGGTTC.

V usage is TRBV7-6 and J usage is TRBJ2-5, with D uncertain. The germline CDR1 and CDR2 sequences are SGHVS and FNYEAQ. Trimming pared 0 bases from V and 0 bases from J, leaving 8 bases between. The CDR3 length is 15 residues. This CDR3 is CASSLARMNQETQYF. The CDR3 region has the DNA TGTGCCAGCAGCTTAGCGCGTATGAACCAAGAGACCCAGTACTTC.

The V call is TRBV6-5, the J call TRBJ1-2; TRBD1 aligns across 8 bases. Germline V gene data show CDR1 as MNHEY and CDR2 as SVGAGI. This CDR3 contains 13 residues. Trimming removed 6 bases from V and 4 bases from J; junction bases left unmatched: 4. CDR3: CASRPGGAYGYTF. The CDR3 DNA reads TGTGCCAGCAGACCAGGGGGCGCCTATGGCTACACCTTC.

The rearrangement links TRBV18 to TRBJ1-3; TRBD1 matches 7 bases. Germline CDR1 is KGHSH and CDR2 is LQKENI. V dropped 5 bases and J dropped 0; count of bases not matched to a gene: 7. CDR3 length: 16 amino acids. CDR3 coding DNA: TGTGCCAGCTCAGTCGGACAGGCGCCCTCTGGAAACACCATATATTTT. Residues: CASSVGQAPSGNTIYF.

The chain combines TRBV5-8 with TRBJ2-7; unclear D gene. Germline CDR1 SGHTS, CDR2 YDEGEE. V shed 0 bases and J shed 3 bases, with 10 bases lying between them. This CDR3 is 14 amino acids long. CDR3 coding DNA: TGTGCCAGCAGCTTGGCCCAAGAGGTCTACGAGCAGTACTTC. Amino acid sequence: CASSLAQEVYEQYF.

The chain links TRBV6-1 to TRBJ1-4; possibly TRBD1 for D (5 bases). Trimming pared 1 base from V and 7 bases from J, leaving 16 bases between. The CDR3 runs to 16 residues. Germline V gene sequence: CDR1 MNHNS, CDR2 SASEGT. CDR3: CASSEVAGHLTEKLFF. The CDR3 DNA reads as TGTGCCAGCAGTGAAGTAGCAGGACACCTGACTGAAAAACTGTTTTTT.

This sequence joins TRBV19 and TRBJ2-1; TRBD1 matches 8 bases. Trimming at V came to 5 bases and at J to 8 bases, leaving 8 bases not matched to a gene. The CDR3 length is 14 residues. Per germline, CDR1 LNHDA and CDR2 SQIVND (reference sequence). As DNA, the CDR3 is TGTGCCAGTAGTCGGGACAGGAACCCCCATGAGCAGTTCTTC. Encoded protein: CASSRDRNPHEQFF. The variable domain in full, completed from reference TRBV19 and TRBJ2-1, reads DGGITQSPKYLFRKEGQNVTLSCEQNLNHDAMYWYRQDPGQGLRLIYYSQIVNDFQKGDIAEGYSVSREKKESFPLTVTSAQKNPTAFYLCASSRDRNPHEQFFGPGTRLTVL.

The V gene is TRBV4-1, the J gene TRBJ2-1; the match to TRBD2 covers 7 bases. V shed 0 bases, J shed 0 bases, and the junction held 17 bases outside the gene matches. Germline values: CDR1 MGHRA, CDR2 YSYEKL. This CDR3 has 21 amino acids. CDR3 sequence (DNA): TGCGCCAGCAGCCAAGAAGCGGAGCGGGACCGAACTTACAGCTCCTACAATGAGCAGTTCTTC. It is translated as CASSQEAERDRTYSSYNEQFF.

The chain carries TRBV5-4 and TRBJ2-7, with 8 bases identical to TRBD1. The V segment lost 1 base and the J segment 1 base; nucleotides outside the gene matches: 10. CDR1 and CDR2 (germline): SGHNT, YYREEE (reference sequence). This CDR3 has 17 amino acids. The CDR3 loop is CASSLRVRRQGSYEQYF. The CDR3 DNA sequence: TGTGCCAGCAGCTTGCGAGTAAGGCGACAGGGGTCCTACGAGCAGTACTTC. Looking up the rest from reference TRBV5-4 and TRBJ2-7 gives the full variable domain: ETGVTQSPTHLIKTRGQQVTLRCSSQSGHNTVSWYQQALGQGPQFIFQYYREEENGRGNFPPRFSGLQFPNYSSELNVNALELDDSALYLCASSLRVRRQGSYEQYFGPGTRLTVT.

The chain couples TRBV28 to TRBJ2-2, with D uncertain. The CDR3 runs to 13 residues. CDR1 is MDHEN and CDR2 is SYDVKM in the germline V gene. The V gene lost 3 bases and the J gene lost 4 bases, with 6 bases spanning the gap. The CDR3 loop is CASSFSVTGELFF. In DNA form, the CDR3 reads TGTGCCAGCAGTTTTTCGGTCACCGGGGAGCTGTTTTTT.

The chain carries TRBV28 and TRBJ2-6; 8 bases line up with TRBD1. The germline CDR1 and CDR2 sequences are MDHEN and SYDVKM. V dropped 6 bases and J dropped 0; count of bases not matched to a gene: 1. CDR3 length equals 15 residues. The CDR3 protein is CASRGQDSGANVLTF. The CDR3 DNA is TGTGCCAGCAGGGGACAGGACTCTGGGGCCAACGTCCTGACTTTC. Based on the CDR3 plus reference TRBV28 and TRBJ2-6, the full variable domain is DVKVTQSSRYLVKRTGEKVFLECVQDMDHENMFWYRQDPGLGLRLIYFSYDVKMKEKGDIPEGYSVSREKKERFSLILESASTNQTSMYLCASRGQDSGANVLTFGAGSRLTVL.

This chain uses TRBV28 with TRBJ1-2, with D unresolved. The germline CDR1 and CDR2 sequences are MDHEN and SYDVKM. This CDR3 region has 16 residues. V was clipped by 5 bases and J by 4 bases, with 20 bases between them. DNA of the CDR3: TGTGCCAGCAGTCTAAGGACTTTGCCCACGCGCTATGGCTACACCTTC. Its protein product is CASSLRTLPTRYGYTF.

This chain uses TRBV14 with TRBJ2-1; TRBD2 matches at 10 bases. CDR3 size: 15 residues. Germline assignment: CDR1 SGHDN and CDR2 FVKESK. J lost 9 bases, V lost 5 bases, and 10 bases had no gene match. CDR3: CASSFRVAGGSEQFF. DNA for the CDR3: TGTGCCAGCAGCTTCCGGGTAGCGGGAGGATCTGAGCAGTTCTTC.

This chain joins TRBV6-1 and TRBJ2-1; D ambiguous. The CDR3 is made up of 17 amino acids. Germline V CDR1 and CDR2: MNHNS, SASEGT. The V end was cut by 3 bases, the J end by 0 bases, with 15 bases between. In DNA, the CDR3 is TGTGCCAGCAGTGAGAGCCAATACTTTAGCTCCTACAATGAGCAGTTCTTC. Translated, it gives CASSESQYFSSYNEQFF.

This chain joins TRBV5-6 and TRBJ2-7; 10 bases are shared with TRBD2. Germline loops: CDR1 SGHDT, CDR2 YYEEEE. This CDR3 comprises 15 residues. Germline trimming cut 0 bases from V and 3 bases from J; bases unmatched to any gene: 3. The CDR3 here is CASSLVASGSYEQYF. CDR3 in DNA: TGTGCCAGCAGCTTGGTTGCTAGCGGGAGCTACGAGCAGTACTTC.

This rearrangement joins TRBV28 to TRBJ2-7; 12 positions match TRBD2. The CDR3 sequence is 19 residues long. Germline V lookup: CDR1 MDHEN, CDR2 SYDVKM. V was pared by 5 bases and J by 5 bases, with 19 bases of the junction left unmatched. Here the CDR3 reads CASSRARLAGALGPNEQYF. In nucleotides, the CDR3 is TGTGCCAGCAGTAGGGCCAGACTAGCGGGAGCCCTTGGCCCCAACGAGCAGTACTTC.

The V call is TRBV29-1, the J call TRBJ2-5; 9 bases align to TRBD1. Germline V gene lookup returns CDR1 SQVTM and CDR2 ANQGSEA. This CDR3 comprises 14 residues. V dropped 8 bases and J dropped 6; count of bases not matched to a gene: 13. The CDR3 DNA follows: TGCAGCACCCTGGGACAGGGTCTAGTTAAGACCCAGTACTTC. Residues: CSTLGQGLVKTQYF.

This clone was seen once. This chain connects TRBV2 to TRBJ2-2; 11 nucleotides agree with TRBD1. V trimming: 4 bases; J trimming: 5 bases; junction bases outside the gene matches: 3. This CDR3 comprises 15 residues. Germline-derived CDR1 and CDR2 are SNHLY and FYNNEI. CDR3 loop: CASSGTGGWTGELFF. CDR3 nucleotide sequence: TGTGCCAGCAGTGGGACAGGGGGCTGGACCGGGGAGCTGTTTTTT.

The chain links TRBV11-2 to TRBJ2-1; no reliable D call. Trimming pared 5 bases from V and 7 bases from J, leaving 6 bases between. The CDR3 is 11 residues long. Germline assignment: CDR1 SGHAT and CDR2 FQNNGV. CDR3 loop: CASSPLNEQFF. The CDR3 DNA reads TGTGCCAGCAGCCCTCTTAATGAGCAGTTCTTC.

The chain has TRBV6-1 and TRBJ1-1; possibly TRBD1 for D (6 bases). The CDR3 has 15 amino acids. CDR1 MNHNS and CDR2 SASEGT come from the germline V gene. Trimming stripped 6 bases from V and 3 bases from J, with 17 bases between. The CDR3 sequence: CASRRGTNGDTEAFF. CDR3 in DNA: TGTGCCAGCAGGAGGGGGACAAATGGTGACACTGAAGCTTTCTTT.

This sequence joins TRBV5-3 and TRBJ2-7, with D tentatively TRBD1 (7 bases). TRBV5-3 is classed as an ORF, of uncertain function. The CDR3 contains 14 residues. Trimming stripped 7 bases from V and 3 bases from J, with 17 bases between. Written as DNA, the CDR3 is TGTGCCAGAGGCGGAGGGACAGAAATCTACGAGCAGTACTTC. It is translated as CARGGGTEIYEQYF.

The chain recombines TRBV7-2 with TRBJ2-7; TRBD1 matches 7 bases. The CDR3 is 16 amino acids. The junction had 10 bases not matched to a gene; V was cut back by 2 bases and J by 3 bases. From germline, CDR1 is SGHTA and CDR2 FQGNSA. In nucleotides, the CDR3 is TGTGCCAGCAGCTTACGGACAGGACTCCTAGTCTACGAGCAGTACTTC. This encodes CASSLRTGLLVYEQYF.

CDR3 nucleotides: TGTGCCAGCAGTTACGGCCCAGGGTTTGATCAGCCCCAGCATTTT. Translated, it gives CASSYGPGFDQPQHF. The chain combines TRBV6-6 with TRBJ1-5, with D possibly matching TRBD1 (5 bases). V lost 2 bases and J 5 bases, leaving 13 bases between the germline ends. Looked up from germline, CDR1 is MNHNY and CDR2 is SVGAGI (reference sequence). This CDR3 spans 15 amino acids.

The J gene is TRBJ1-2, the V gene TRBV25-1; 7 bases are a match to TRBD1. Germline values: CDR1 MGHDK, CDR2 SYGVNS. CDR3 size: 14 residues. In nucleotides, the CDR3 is TGTGCTGCCGGGACAGTCACCCCGCACTATGGCTACACCTTC. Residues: CAAGTVTPHYGYTF.

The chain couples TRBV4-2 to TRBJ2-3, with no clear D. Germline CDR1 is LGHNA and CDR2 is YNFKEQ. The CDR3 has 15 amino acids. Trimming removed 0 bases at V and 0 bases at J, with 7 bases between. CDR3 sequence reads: CASSQDFGSTDTQYF. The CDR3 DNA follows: TGTGCCAGCAGCCAAGATTTCGGGAGCACAGATACGCAGTATTTT.

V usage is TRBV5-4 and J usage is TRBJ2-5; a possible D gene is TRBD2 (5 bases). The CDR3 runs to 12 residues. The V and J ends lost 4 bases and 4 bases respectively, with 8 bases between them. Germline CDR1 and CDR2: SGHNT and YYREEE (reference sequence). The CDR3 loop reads CASSVDLETQYF. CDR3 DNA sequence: TGTGCCAGCAGCGTGGACTTAGAGACCCAGTACTTC.

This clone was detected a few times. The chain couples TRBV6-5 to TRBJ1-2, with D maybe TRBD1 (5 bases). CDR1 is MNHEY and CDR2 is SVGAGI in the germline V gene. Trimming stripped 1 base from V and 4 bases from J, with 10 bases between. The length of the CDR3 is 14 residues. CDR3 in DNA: TGTGCCAGCAGTTACTTGGGGCAGGGCTATGGCTACACCTTC. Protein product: CASSYLGQGYGYTF.

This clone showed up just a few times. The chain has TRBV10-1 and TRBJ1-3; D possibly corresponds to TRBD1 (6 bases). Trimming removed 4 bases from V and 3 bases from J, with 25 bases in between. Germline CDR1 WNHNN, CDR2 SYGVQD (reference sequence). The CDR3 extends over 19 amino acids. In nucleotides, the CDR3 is TGCGCCAGCAGTGCGGGACACCCGACCGGTATGACCTGTGGAAACACCATATATTTT. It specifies CASSAGHPTGMTCGNTIYF.

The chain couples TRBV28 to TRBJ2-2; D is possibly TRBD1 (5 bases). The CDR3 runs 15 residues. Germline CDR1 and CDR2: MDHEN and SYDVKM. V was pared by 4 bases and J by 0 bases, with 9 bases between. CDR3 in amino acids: CASSSPGSNTGELFF. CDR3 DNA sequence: TGTGCCAGCAGTTCACCAGGGTCGAACACCGGGGAGCTGTTTTTT.